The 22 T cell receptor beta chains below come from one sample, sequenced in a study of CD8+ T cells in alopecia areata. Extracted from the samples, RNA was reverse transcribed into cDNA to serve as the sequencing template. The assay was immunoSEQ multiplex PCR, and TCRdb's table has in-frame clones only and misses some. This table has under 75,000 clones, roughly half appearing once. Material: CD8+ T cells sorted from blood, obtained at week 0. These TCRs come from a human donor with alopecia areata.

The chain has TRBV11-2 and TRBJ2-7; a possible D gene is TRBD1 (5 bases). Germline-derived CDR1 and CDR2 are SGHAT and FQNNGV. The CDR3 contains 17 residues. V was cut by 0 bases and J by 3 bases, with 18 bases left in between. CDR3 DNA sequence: TGTGCCAGCAGCTTAGATCATTTCCGTGGGGCCCTCTACGAGCAGTACTTC. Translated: CASSLDHFRGALYEQYF. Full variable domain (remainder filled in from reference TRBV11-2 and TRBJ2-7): EAGVAQSPRYKIIEKRQSVAFWCNPISGHATLYWYQQILGQGPKLLIQFQNNGVVDDSQLPKDRFSAERLKGVDSTLKIQPAKLEDSAVYLCASSLDHFRGALYEQYFGPGTRLTVT.

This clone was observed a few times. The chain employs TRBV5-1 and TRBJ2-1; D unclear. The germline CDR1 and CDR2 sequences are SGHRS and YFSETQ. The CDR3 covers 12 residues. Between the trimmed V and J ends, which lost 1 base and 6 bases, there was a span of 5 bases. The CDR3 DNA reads TGCGCCAGCAGCTTGATAGTCAATGAGCAGTTCTTC. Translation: CASSLIVNEQFF.

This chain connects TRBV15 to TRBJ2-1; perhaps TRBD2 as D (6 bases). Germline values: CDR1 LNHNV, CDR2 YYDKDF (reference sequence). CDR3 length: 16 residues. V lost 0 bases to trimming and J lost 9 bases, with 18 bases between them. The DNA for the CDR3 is TGTGCCACCAGCAGAGATGGAGGGACTGACGGACGTGAGCAGTTCTTC. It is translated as CATSRDGGTDGREQFF.

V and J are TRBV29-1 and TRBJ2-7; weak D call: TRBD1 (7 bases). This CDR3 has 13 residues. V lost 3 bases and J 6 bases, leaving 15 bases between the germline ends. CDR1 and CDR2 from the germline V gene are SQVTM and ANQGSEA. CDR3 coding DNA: TGCAGCGTTGAGGAGGGGGCGCCGACCGAGCAGTACTTC. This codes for CSVEEGAPTEQYF.

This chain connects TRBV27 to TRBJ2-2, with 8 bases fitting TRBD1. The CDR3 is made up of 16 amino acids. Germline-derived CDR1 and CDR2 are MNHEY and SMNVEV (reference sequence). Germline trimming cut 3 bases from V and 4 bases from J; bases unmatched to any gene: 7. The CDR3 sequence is CASSFWTGMATGELFF. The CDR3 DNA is TGTGCCAGCAGTTTTTGGACAGGGATGGCCACCGGGGAGCTGTTTTTT.

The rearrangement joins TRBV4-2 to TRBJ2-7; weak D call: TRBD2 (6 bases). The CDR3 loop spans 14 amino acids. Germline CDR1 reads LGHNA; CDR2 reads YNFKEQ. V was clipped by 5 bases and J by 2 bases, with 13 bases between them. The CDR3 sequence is CASSLEASAYEQYF. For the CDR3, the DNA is TGTGCCAGCAGCTTAGAGGCTAGCGCCTACGAGCAGTACTTC.

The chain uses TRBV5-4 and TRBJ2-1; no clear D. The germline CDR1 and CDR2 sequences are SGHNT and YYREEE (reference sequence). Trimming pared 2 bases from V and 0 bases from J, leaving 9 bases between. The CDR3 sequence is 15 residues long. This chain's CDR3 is CASSFSPLSYNEQFF. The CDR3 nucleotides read TGTGCCAGCAGCTTTTCGCCGCTCTCCTACAATGAGCAGTTCTTC.

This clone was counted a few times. The CDR3 spells CASSSRGATRTQYF. The CDR3 DNA reads as TGTGCCAGCAGTTCCAGGGGGGCGACTCGGACCCAGTACTTC. The chain uses TRBV27 and TRBJ2-5; a possible D gene is TRBD1 (7 bases). The CDR3 is 14 residues long. Germline V gives CDR1 MNHEY, CDR2 SMNVEV (reference sequence). V lost 4 bases to trimming and J lost 7 bases, with 16 bases between them.

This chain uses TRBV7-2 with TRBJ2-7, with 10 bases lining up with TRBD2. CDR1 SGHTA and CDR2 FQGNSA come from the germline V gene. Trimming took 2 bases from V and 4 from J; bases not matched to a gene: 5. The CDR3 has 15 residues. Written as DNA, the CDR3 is TGTGCCAGCAGCTTAACTTCTAGCGGGAGTTACGAGCAGTACTTC. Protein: CASSLTSSGSYEQYF.

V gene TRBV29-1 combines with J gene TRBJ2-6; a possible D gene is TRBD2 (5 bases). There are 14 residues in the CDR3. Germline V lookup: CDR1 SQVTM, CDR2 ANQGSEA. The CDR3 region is CGEQGGTGANVLTF. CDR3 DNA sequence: TGCGGCGAGCAAGGAGGTACTGGGGCCAACGTCCTGACTTTC.

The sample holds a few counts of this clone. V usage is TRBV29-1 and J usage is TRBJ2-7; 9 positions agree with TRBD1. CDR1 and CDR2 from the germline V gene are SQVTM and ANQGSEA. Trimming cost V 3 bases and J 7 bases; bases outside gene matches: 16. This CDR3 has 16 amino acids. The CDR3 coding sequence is TGCAGCGTTGACGGAGGTGTTGGGACAGGGTCGAGGGAGCAGTACTTC. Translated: CSVDGGVGTGSREQYF.

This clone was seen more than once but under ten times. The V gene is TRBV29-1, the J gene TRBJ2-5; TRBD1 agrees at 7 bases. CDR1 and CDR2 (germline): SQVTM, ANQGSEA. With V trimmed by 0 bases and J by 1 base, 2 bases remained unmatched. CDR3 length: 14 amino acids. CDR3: CSVEDWDSQETQYF. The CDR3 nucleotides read TGCAGCGTTGAAGATTGGGACAGCCAAGAGACCCAGTACTTC.

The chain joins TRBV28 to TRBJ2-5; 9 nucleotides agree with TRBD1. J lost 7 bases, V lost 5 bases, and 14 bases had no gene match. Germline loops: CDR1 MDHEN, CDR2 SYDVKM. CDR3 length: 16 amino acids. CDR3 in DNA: TGTGCCAGCAGTCCCCTAAACGGACAGGGGTTTAGGACCCAGTACTTC. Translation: CASSPLNGQGFRTQYF. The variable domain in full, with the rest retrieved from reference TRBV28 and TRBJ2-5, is DVKVTQSSRYLVKRTGEKVFLECVQDMDHENMFWYRQDPGLGLRLIYFSYDVKMKEKGDIPEGYSVSREKKERFSLILESASTNQTSMYLCASSPLNGQGFRTQYFGPGTRLLVL.

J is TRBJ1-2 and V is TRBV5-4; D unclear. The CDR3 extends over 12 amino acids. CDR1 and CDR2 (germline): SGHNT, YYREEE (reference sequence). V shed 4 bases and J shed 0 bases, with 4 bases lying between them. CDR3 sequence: CASSLANYGYTF. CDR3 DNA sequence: TGTGCCAGCAGCCTAGCTAACTATGGCTACACCTTC.

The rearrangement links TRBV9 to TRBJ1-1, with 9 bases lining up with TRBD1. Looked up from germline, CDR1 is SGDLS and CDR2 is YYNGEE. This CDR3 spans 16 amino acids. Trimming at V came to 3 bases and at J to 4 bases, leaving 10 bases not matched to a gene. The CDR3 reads CASSGRTGAPFTEAFF. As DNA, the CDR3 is TGTGCCAGCAGCGGACGGACAGGGGCCCCTTTCACTGAAGCTTTCTTT.

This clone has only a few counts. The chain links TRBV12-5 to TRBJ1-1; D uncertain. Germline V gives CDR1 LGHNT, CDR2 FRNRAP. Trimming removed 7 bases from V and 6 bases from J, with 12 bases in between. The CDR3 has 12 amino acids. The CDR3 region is CASDWEDSEAFF. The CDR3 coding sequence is TGTGCTAGTGACTGGGAGGACTCTGAAGCTTTCTTT.

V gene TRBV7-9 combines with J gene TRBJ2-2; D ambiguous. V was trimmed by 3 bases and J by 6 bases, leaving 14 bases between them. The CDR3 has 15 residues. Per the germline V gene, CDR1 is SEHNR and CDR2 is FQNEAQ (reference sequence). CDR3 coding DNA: TGTGCCAGCAGCTTTGATGACTCTTTAGCCGGGGAGCTGTTTTTT. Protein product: CASSFDDSLAGELFF.

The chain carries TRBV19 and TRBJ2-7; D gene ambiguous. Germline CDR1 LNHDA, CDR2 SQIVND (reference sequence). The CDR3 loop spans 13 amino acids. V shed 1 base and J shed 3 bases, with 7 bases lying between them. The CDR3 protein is CASSIGSSYEQYF. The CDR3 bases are TGTGCCAGTAGTATAGGAAGTAGCTACGAGCAGTACTTC.

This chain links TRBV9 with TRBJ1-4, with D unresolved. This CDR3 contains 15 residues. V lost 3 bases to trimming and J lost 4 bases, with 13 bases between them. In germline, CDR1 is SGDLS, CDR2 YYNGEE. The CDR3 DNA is TGTGCCAGCAGCGCGTACAGTCGGGGTAATGAAAAACTGTTTTTT. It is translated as CASSAYSRGNEKLFF.

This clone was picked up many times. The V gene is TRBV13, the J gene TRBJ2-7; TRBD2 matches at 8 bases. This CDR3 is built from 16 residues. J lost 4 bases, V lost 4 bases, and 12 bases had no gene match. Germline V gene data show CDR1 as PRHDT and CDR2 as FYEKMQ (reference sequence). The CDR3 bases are TGTGCCAGCAGCTCGAATGATCGGACTAGCACTTACGAGCAGTACTTC. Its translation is CASSSNDRTSTYEQYF.

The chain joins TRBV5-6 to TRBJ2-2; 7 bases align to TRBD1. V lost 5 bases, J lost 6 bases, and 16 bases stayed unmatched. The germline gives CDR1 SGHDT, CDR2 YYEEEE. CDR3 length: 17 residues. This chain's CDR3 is CASSGGTAPFGAGELFF. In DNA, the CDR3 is TGTGCCAGCAGTGGTGGGACAGCTCCATTTGGGGCCGGGGAGCTGTTTTTT.

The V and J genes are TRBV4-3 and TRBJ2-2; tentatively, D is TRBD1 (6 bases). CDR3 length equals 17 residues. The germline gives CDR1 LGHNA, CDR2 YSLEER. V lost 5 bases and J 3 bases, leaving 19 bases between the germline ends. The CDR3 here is CASSSTLRQVYTGELFF. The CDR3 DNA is TGCGCCAGCAGCTCAACCCTCAGACAGGTTTACACCGGGGAGCTGTTTTTT.